This entry features one T cell receptor (beta chain) sequence. The target antigen is unknown. These data are taken from a study of cytomegalovirus exposure and HLA in healthy donors. Study-wide points: In a later analysis, HLA-associated beta chains showed higher expansion and lower generation probabilities than comparable chains. Later on, an analysis found that several of the most significant clusters appeared to be linked to common viral pathogens, which included parvovirus B19. Analysis was carried out at a later point, and it linked a missense DCLRE1C variant to TCR beta V- and J-gene trimming.

The CDR3 length is 14 residues. The V and J ends lost 3 bases and 0 bases respectively, with 7 bases between them. Per the germline V gene, CDR1 is SGHKS and CDR2 is YYEKEE (reference sequence). Researchers ran the PCR with 60 Vbeta and 13 Jbeta primers. In the original workflow: Counted up in a later analysis, unique TCR beta chains came to about 83 million, with around 9.9 million shared. The assay was immunoSEQ multiplex PCR, and TCRdb's table has in-frame clones only and misses some. V, J and clone size are taken as reported in that table, and D and trimming were inferred from the DNA itself. Of roughly 70,000 clones detected, 74% appear once; the ten largest clones hold more than 9.5%.

The chain is built from TRBV5-5 and TRBJ1-5; D call uncertain. This clonotype was sampled from a human donor in good health. Input material: PBMCs. CDR3 residues: CASSSTYSNQPQHF. The CDR3 DNA reads as TGTGCCAGCAGCTCCACCTATAGCAATCAGCCCCAGCATTTT.